The entry below gives a single T cell receptor (beta chain) sequence along with its context. Its target is unknown. The sample belongs to a study of CD8 T cells in Susac syndrome. About the research overall: Blood was drawn from Susac syndrome patients while they were therapy-naive, on corticosteroids, or on intravenous immunoglobulin alone. Study-wide results and caveats: In its TCR sequencing and HLA analysis, the study acknowledged that the number of individuals was relatively small.

The CDR3 loop spans 16 amino acids. V shed 7 bases and J shed 0 bases, with 16 bases lying between them. RNA in amounts of about 0.45 to 1 ug was reverse transcribed with random hexamers. Amplification of TCR beta CDR3 used immunoSEQ multiplex PCR across 54 Vbeta and 13 Jbeta. TCRdb re-called the immunoSEQ multiplex PCR reads with MiXCR, one entry per CDR3 protein. The sample carries tens of thousands of distinct CDR3 sequences, approximately 94% recorded once. Sequencing of TCR beta was undertaken in CD8+ and CD4+ T cells derived from blood. This sequence was found in a human donor with Susac syndrome. Input material: CD4+ T cells from PBMCs. J is TRBJ1-3 and V is TRBV12-3 or TRBV12-4; D unclear. The CDR3 DNA reads as TGTGCCAGCACCCAAAGGCGAATCGCCTCTGGAAACACCATATATTTT. This sequence encodes CASTQRRIASGNTIYF.